This TCR beta chain was recovered during a study of technical replicates of blood from a few donors. The length of the CDR3 is 13 residues. Looked up from germline, CDR1 is LNHDA and CDR2 is SQIVND (reference sequence). V was shortened by 10 bases and J by 7 bases, with 19 bases between the two germline ends. This clone was picked up one time. Clones were sequenced by immunoSEQ multiplex PCR, and TCRdb holds only the in-frame ones, with some missing. The sample yields more than 11,000 clones, 84% seen once. J is TRBJ2-5 and V is TRBV19; tentative D call: TRBD2 (5 bases). What was sequenced was PBMCs. The TCR comes from a human donor in good health. CDR3 nucleotide sequence: TGTGCCACCTCTTACGGTCTCGGAGGGACCCAGTACTTC. Protein sequence: CATSYGLGGTQYF.